A selection of T cell receptor beta chains follows, all from one sample in a study of T-cell memory formation after mild COVID-19. In TCRdb, the 5' RACE reads were re-called with MiXCR into one record per CDR3 protein. The table records a few hundred thousand distinct CDR3 sequences, approximately 20% of them present only once. Specimen: PBMCs or a T cell subset sorted from them (not recorded which). The receptors shown here come from a young man who had mild COVID-19 (a few samples of this study predate the infection). Cell type and time point are not known. Both conserved end residues are part of each CDR3. Each record gives: V gene, clone size, J gene, D gene, CDR3 protein, CDR3 DNA. A D gene is named only where the DNA matches it firmly. Clone size is stated in some rows and not others, as once, few, many or a class when expanded.

TRBV12-3/TRBV12-4	many	TRBJ2-3	TRBD2	CASSLAGGSTDTQYF	TGTGCCAGCAGTTTGGCGGGGGGAAGCACAGATACGCAGTATTTT
TRBV2	few	TRBJ2-7	.	CASNRDGTYEQYF	TGTGCCAGCAACCGGGACGGGACCTACGAGCAGTACTTC
TRBV6-5	once	TRBJ2-7	.	CASSTRPRYEQYF	TGTGCCAGCAGCACCAGGCCGCGTTACGAGCAGTACTTC
TRBV7-9	few	TRBJ1-2	TRBD1	CASSLAGQGVDGYTF	TGTGCCAGCAGCTTAGCTGGACAGGGGGTAGATGGCTACACCTTC
TRBV10-3	few	TRBJ2-5	TRBD2	CAMASGEKETQYF	TGTGCCATGGCAAGCGGGGAGAAAGAGACCCAGTACTTC
TRBV18	once	TRBJ1-1	.	CASSPPGREDTEAFF	TGTGCCAGCTCACCACCAGGGAGGGAGGACACTGAAGCTTTCTTT
TRBV5-1	few	TRBJ2-6	.	CASSGTDSGANVLTF	TGCGCCAGTAGCGGTACAGACTCTGGGGCCAACGTCCTGACTTTC
TRBV27	few	TRBJ1-2	.	CASSGSHRAWDGYTF	TGTGCCAGCAGTGGGAGTCACAGGGCCTGGGATGGCTACACCTTC
TRBV7-8	many	TRBJ2-2	.	CASSLPKLPRSGAGELFF	TGTGCCAGCAGCTTGCCCAAGCTGCCTAGGTCGGGTGCCGGGGAGCTGTTTTTT
TRBV25-1	.	TRBJ2-5	.	CASSPWGTKETQYF	TGTGCCAGCTCTCCTTGGGGGACGAAAGAGACCCAGTACTTC
TRBV18	few	TRBJ1-1	.	CASSPRVGTEAFF	TGTGCCAGCTCACCGCGTGTGGGGACTGAAGCTTTCTTT
TRBV7-2	.	TRBJ2-3	TRBD1	CASRVRLGQGTDTQYF	TGTGCCAGCAGGGTGAGGTTGGGACAGGGGACAGATACGCAGTATTTT
TRBV20-1	.	TRBJ1-5	.	CSAGSEGDQPQHF	TGCAGTGCTGGCAGTGAGGGGGATCAGCCCCAGCATTTT
TRBV4-1	.	TRBJ1-1	.	CASSQDRPGVTEAFF	TGCGCCAGCAGCCAAGATCGGCCAGGCGTCACTGAAGCTTTCTTT
TRBV20-1	.	TRBJ2-5	.	CSAGVEGGKETQYF	TGCAGTGCTGGGGTTGAGGGGGGGAAAGAGACCCAGTACTTC
TRBV7-2	many	TRBJ2-3	TRBD2	CASSPTGTSGGPDTQYF	TGTGCCAGCAGCCCGACCGGGACTAGCGGGGGCCCGGATACGCAGTATTTT
TRBV6-1	few	TRBJ2-5	.	CASSDPPMEETQYF	TGTGCCAGCAGTGACCCCCCCATGGAGGAGACCCAGTACTTC
TRBV6-2/TRBV6-3	few	TRBJ1-2	.	CASSRGAFYGYTF	TGTGCCAGCAGCCGGGGCGCCTTCTATGGCTACACCTTC
TRBV7-9	.	TRBJ2-4	.	CASSSRDPRVKNIQYF	TGTGCCAGCAGCTCTCGGGACCCAAGGGTCAAAAACATTCAGTACTTC
TRBV18	few	TRBJ2-7	TRBD1	CASSPSQTGASYEQYF	TGTGCCAGCTCACCCTCCCAGACAGGGGCCTCGTACGAGCAGTACTTC
TRBV4-3	.	TRBJ2-3	.	CASSQDRGQADTQYF	TGCGCCAGCAGCCAAGATCGCGGTCAGGCAGATACGCAGTATTTT
TRBV5-1	.	TRBJ2-7	.	CASSQQSSTGQGEQYF	TGCGCCAGCAGCCAGCAAAGCTCGACGGGGCAGGGCGAGCAGTACTTC
TRBV5-1	.	TRBJ2-2	.	CASSALNTGELFF	TGCGCCAGCAGCGCGCTTAACACCGGGGAGCTGTTTTTT
TRBV4-2	.	TRBJ2-2	TRBD2	CASSYRGTSGGMETGELFF	TGTGCCAGCAGTTACAGAGGGACTAGCGGGGGAATGGAGACCGGGGAGCTGTTTTTT
TRBV2	.	TRBJ2-3	TRBD2	CASSRSGVTDTQYF	TGTGCCAGCAGTCGGAGCGGGGTCACAGATACGCAGTATTTT
TRBV14	.	TRBJ2-5	TRBD1	CASSPGQGRQETQYF	TGTGCCAGCAGCCCCGGACAGGGTCGCCAAGAGACCCAGTACTTC
TRBV6-5	few	TRBJ2-6	.	CASSYSSTRTGANVLTF	TGTGCCAGCAGTTACTCGAGTACCAGGACTGGGGCCAACGTCCTGACTTTC
TRBV6-5	.	TRBJ2-2	TRBD2	CASSYEAGGRTGELFF	TGTGCCAGCAGTTACGAGGCGGGGGGGCGGACCGGGGAGCTGTTTTTT
TRBV7-2	.	TRBJ2-5	.	CASSLMSGETQYF	TGTGCCAGCAGCTTAATGAGCGGAGAGACCCAGTACTTC
TRBV4-3	.	TRBJ2-2	.	CASSQDLGQGWNTGELFF	TGCGCCAGCAGCCAAGATCTCGGGCAGGGGTGGAACACCGGGGAGCTGTTTTTT
TRBV6-5	few	TRBJ2-2	TRBD2	CASSYAGGPIGELFF	TGTGCCAGCAGCTACGCGGGGGGGCCCATCGGGGAGCTGTTTTTT
TRBV20-1	.	TRBJ1-5	.	CSASSGHQPQHF	TGCAGTGCTAGTAGCGGGCATCAGCCCCAGCATTTT
TRBV5-6	few	TRBJ2-2	.	CASKEGATFRTGELFF	TGTGCCAGCAAGGAGGGGGCAACCTTTCGGACCGGGGAGCTGTTTTTT
TRBV9	.	TRBJ1-3	.	CASRSGVGNTIYF	TGTGCCAGCAGATCAGGGGTAGGAAACACCATATATTTT
TRBV15	.	TRBJ2-7	TRBD1	CATSSQGQAYEQYF	TGTGCCACCAGCAGCCAGGGACAGGCCTACGAGCAGTACTTC
TRBV29-1	.	TRBJ1-1	.	CSVEEVGNTEAFF	TGCAGCGTTGAAGAAGTGGGGAACACTGAAGCTTTCTTT
TRBV5-1	few	TRBJ2-5	.	CASSWGGETQYF	TGCGCCAGCAGCTGGGGTGGGGAGACCCAGTACTTC
TRBV20-1	.	TRBJ1-5	.	CSARDGTPMRPQHF	TGCAGTGCTAGAGATGGGACGCCCATGAGGCCCCAGCATTTT
TRBV24-1	few	TRBJ1-5	.	CATSDWGVFQPQHF	TGTGCCACCAGTGATTGGGGGGTTTTTCAGCCCCAGCATTTT
TRBV7-9	few	TRBJ2-3	TRBD2	CASSQRTSGITDTQYF	TGTGCCAGCAGCCAGAGGACTAGCGGAATCACAGATACGCAGTATTTT
TRBV7-9	few	TRBJ2-4	.	CASSRGSKNIQYF	TGTGCCAGCAGCAGGGGGAGCAAAAACATTCAGTACTTC
TRBV3-1	few	TRBJ2-2	.	CASSHPNTGELFF	TGTGCCAGCAGCCACCCCAACACCGGGGAGCTGTTTTTT
TRBV28	few	TRBJ1-5	.	CASSLYNQPQHF	TGTGCCAGCAGTTTATATAATCAGCCCCAGCATTTT
TRBV7-3	few	TRBJ2-4	.	CASSLTGQRTGNIQYF	TGTGCCAGCAGCTTAACGGGGCAAAGAACAGGAAACATTCAGTACTTC
TRBV7-9	.	TRBJ2-1	TRBD1	CASSLGDRYNEQFF	TGTGCCAGCAGCTTGGGGGACAGATACAATGAGCAGTTCTTC
TRBV29-1	.	TRBJ2-3	.	CSVERWDTQYF	TGCAGCGTTGAAAGGTGGGATACGCAGTATTTT
TRBV7-3	few	TRBJ1-2	.	CASSGSGGSNYGYTF	TGTGCCAGCAGCGGGTCGGGAGGCAGCAACTATGGCTACACCTTC
TRBV2	.	TRBJ2-3	TRBD2	CASSSGTITDTQYF	TGTGCCAGCAGTTCCGGGACTATTACAGATACGCAGTATTTT
TRBV7-8	.	TRBJ2-7	.	CASSSPPYEQYF	TGTGCCAGCAGTTCACCCCCTTACGAGCAGTACTTC
TRBV4-2	few	TRBJ2-2	.	CASSLGKGSGELFF	TGTGCCAGCAGTCTGGGAAAGGGGAGCGGGGAGCTGTTTTTT
TRBV7-2	.	TRBJ2-2	.	CASSLRPVSHLTGELFF	TGTGCCAGCAGCTTAAGGCCAGTCAGTCATTTAACCGGGGAGCTGTTTTTT